This is a list of T cell receptor beta chains from one sample in a study of T cell responses to AZD1222 COVID-19 vaccine. The assay was immunoSEQ multiplex PCR, and TCRdb's table has in-frame clones only and misses some. The sample lists 150,000 to 200,000 clones; approximately 89% were seen once. Sequenced here: peripheral blood, sampled 28 days after the second AZD1222 dose. The source of these receptors is an adult who received the AZD1222 COVID-19 vaccine. CDR3s include the opening cysteine and the closing phenylalanine or tryptophan. A D gene is named only where the DNA matches it firmly. Size values are once, few and many counts, or a class for expanded clones, and some rows have none.

abundance	j_gene	v_gene	d_gene	CDR3aa	CDR3nt
NA	TRBJ2-7	TRBV27	TRBD1	CASSPRQGATYEQYF	TGTGCCAGCAGTCCCCGACAGGGGGCGACCTACGAGCAGTACTTC
NA	TRBJ1-6	TRBV7-6	NA	CASSLSGLGNSPLHF	TGTGCCAGCAGCTTATCGGGGTTGGGAAATTCACCCCTCCACTTT
NA	TRBJ1-2	TRBV20-1	TRBD1	CSARGQFGYTF	TGCAGTGCAAGGGGACAGTTTGGCTACACCTTC
NA	TRBJ2-3	TRBV11-2	NA	CASSPQGGSADTQYF	TGTGCCAGCAGCCCACAGGGTGGGTCGGCAGATACGCAGTATTTT
once	TRBJ2-5	TRBV28	NA	CASHNLQETQYF	TGTGCCAGTCACAACCTGCAAGAGACCCAGTACTTC
once	TRBJ1-1	TRBV28	NA	CASSLGGGRNTEAFF	TGTGCCAGCAGTTTGGGCGGGGGCCGCAACACTGAAGCTTTCTTT
NA	TRBJ1-2	TRBV19	TRBD1	CASSYGQGAAYGYTF	TGTGCCAGTAGTTACGGACAGGGGGCTGCCTATGGCTACACCTTC
NA	TRBJ2-3	TRBV27	NA	CASTRRGVEDTQYF	TGTGCCAGCACGCGACGAGGGGTGGAAGATACGCAGTATTTT
NA	TRBJ1-6	TRBV7-3	NA	CASSLGNLDSPLHF	TGTGCCAGCAGCTTAGGGAATCTGGATTCACCCCTCCACTTT
NA	TRBJ1-4	TRBV7-9	NA	CASSPWGKDKLFF	TGTGCCAGCAGCCCCTGGGGGAAGGATAAACTGTTTTTT
NA	TRBJ2-5	TRBV13	NA	CASSLEAGAVRYQETQYF	TGTGCCAGCAGCTTAGAGGCAGGGGCTGTGAGGTACCAAGAGACCCAGTACTTC
NA	TRBJ1-1	TRBV18	NA	CASSVQIENTEAFF	TGTGCCAGCTCAGTTCAGATCGAGAACACTGAAGCTTTCTTT